This T cell receptor (beta chain) was recovered during a study of Ad26.COV2.S vaccination and SARS-CoV-2 variants. This sample's treatment: roughly 20 received Ad26.COV2.S at low or high dose, single or two shots; 5 received placebo; per-sample allocation not given. Day 63 following the first vaccine or placebo injection was when the samples were taken. This table comes from immunoSEQ multiplex PCR, and its TCRdb copy is limited to in-frame clones, with some not included. This sample carries approximately 340,000 clones, around 83% of them seen once, and the ten largest clones take 2.5% to 3.5%. V gave up 7 bases and J gave up 5 bases, with 12 bases separating them. The CDR3 length is 13 residues. Per germline, CDR1 SNHLY and CDR2 FYNNEI.

The rearrangement joins TRBV2 to TRBJ2-1; the D is unclear. This receptor was identified in a person aged 18-60 years who received the Ad26.COV2.S COVID-19 vaccine or a placebo. The input for sequencing was peripheral blood, taken in a trial of Ad26.COV2.S vaccine versus placebo. The chain's CDR3 is CASTQDRDNEQFF. The CDR3 DNA follows: TGTGCCAGCACCCAGGACCGAGACAATGAGCAGTTCTTC.